A selection of T cell receptor beta chains follows, all from one sample in a study of T cells in localized non-small cell lung cancer. The protocol was immunoSEQ multiplex PCR, while the TCRdb copy is restricted to in-frame clones and leaves out a portion. The profile shows tens of thousands of clones, more than 80% of them singletons. The sequencing used peripheral blood, collected before any cancer treatment. These receptors came from a male donor at least 60 years old with stage III squamous cell lung carcinoma. CDR3s include the opening cysteine and the closing phenylalanine or tryptophan. Each record gives: CDR3 DNA, CDR3 protein, D gene, clone size, V gene, J gene. The D gene is left open where the match is weak. Some rows have no size entry. The others give once, few or many, or a class for an expanded clone.

TGTGCCTGGAGTGTACTATCGGGGACTCCCCTCCACTTT	CAWSVLSGTPLHF	-	-	TRBV30	TRBJ1-6
TGCGCCAGCAGCCGCATTGACGGGGCAGGGGCCAGCTCCTATAATTCACCCCTCCACTTT	CASSRIDGAGASSYNSPLHF	-	-	TRBV4-3	TRBJ1-6
TGTGCCAGCAGCATCATTCGGGGAATCAGCTCCTACGAGCAGTACTTC	CASSIIRGISSYEQYF	-	-	TRBV7-8	TRBJ2-7
TGTGCCAGCAGACTAGCGGGGGGTGATACGCAGTATTTT	CASRLAGGDTQYF	TRBD2	-	TRBV7-2	TRBJ2-3
TGCGCCAGCAGCTTGTGGGGAACTACATCCTACAATGAGCAGTTCTTC	CASSLWGTTSYNEQFF	-	-	TRBV5-1	TRBJ2-1
TGTGCCAGCAGTTACGCCCCAGGGGGCTTTCAGCCCCAGCATTTT	CASSYAPGGFQPQHF	TRBD1	-	TRBV6-5	TRBJ1-5
TGTGCCAGCAGTTTGGGGGCACGGGGTCACACTGAAGCTTTCTTT	CASSLGARGHTEAFF	-	once	TRBV28	TRBJ1-1
TGTGCCAGCGGGGGAGGGACAGGAGGCAATCAGCCCCAGCATTTT	CASGGGTGGNQPQHF	TRBD1	-	TRBV28	TRBJ1-5
TGTGCCAGCAGCCAAACCTACTGGGGGGACACAGATACGCAGTATTTT	CASSQTYWGDTDTQYF	-	-	TRBV4-2	TRBJ2-3
TGTGCCAGCAGTGAATTCACAGGGATAAACGATGGCTACACCTTC	CASSEFTGINDGYTF	-	-	TRBV25-1	TRBJ1-2
TGTGCCATCAGTTGGGACGGGGTGGGATCGCCCCAGCATTTT	CAISWDGVGSPQHF	-	-	TRBV10-3	TRBJ1-5
TGTGCCTGGAGCGGGTCGCGGGAGACCCAGTACTTC	CAWSGSRETQYF	-	-	TRBV30	TRBJ2-5
TGTGCCAGCAGCCTAGACAGGGGAGGAACAGATACGCAGTATTTT	CASSLDRGGTDTQYF	TRBD1	-	TRBV7-7	TRBJ2-3
TGCGCCAGCAGCTTCCCCTGGACTAGCGGTTCCCAAAGCTCTGGGGCCAACGTCCTGACTTTC	CASSFPWTSGSQSSGANVLTF	TRBD2	-	TRBV5-1	TRBJ2-6
TGTGCCAGCAGCGGGGATCGCCGAGAGACCCAGTACTTC	CASSGDRRETQYF	-	-	TRBV5-6	TRBJ2-5
TGTGCCAGCAGTCAAACCCGGGACGGATTATACACCGGGGAGCTGTTTTTT	CASSQTRDGLYTGELFF	-	-	TRBV7-2	TRBJ2-2
TGTGCCAGTAGTGCCGAAGGACAGGGAACGGCTGGCTACACCTTC	CASSAEGQGTAGYTF	TRBD1	-	TRBV19	TRBJ1-2
TGTGCCAGCAGCGTTACCAACACCGGGGAGCTGTTTTTT	CASSVTNTGELFF	-	-	TRBV9	TRBJ2-2
TGTGCCAGCTCACCCGTTGGGGGGGGCTACACCTTC	CASSPVGGGYTF	-	-	TRBV18	TRBJ1-2
TGTGCCAGAAGCTTGAAGCCGGACAGGGGGCGAGGTCAGCCCCAGCATTTT	CARSLKPDRGRGQPQHF	TRBD1	-	TRBV5-3	TRBJ1-5
TGTGCCAGCGGACAGCGGGGGAGCAATCAGCCCCAGCATTTT	CASGQRGSNQPQHF	-	-	TRBV15	TRBJ1-5
TGTGCCAGCAGGGATCAGGGGGCGTCTGGAAACACCATATATTTT	CASRDQGASGNTIYF	TRBD1	-	TRBV6-5	TRBJ1-3
TGTGCCAGTGACGGACTCATTCGCTCTGGAAACACCATATATTTT	CASDGLIRSGNTIYF	-	-	TRBV19	TRBJ1-3
TGTGCCAGCAGCTGGGGGACAGGGGTAGATACGCAGTATTTT	CASSWGTGVDTQYF	TRBD1	-	TRBV5-5	TRBJ2-3
TGTGCCAGCAGTGACCGCTACGAGCAGTACTTC	CASSDRYEQYF	-	-	TRBV25-1	TRBJ2-7
TGTGCCAGCAGCTTCCCCTCGGGTAGCGGGGGCAATGAGCAGTTCTTC	CASSFPSGSGGNEQFF	TRBD2	-	TRBV7-2	TRBJ2-1
TGTGCCAGCAGCCCGGGGCCAGGGGGCTACGAGCAGTACTTC	CASSPGPGGYEQYF	TRBD1	-	TRBV28	TRBJ2-7
TGTGCCAGCAGCCGCTCGGGCCTAGGATCCACAGATACGCAGTATTTT	CASSRSGLGSTDTQYF	-	-	TRBV11-2	TRBJ2-3
TGTGCCAGCAGCGTAGGCCTGGGGGACACTGAAGCTTTCTTT	CASSVGLGDTEAFF	-	-	TRBV9	TRBJ1-1
TGTGCCAGCAGCTTAGGGAATGGCTACACCTTC	CASSLGNGYTF	-	-	TRBV5-4	TRBJ1-2
TGTGCCAGCAGCTTGAATAAAGGGTCCTACACCTTC	CASSLNKGSYTF	-	once	TRBV7-9	TRBJ1-2
TGTGCCAGCAGCCAATTGGGGCAGGGGCAAAGAGGTAATCAGCCCCAGCATTTT	CASSQLGQGQRGNQPQHF	-	-	TRBV16	TRBJ1-5
TGTGCCAGCAGCTTGGGAGGACAGGGCGGTGGCTACACCTTC	CASSLGGQGGGYTF	TRBD1	-	TRBV7-8	TRBJ1-2
TGTGCCATCAGTGGAACTAGCGGGAGGGCCGTAAATGAGCAGTTCTTC	CAISGTSGRAVNEQFF	TRBD2	-	TRBV10-3	TRBJ2-1
TGTGCCAGCTCACCACGGCAGGCGTCAGGAAACACCATATATTTT	CASSPRQASGNTIYF	-	once	TRBV18	TRBJ1-3
TGTGCCAGCAGCCAAGGCGAACGAATTCGCACAGATACGCAGTATTTT	CASSQGERIRTDTQYF	-	-	TRBV14	TRBJ2-3
TGTGCCAGCAGCGCCCAACTAGCGGGGATCTCTAGCACAGATACGCAGTATTTT	CASSAQLAGISSTDTQYF	TRBD2	few	TRBV7-8	TRBJ2-3
TGTGCCAGCAGTTCCGGACCCTCCCCCCAGCATTTT	CASSSGPSPQHF	-	once	TRBV6-5	TRBJ1-5
TGCGCCAGCAGTGAGTCGGGAAGGGACAAGAACACTGAAGCTTTCTTT	CASSESGRDKNTEAFF	-	few	TRBV10-1	TRBJ1-1